Below are 14 T cell receptor beta chains sequenced from a single sample in a study of blood T cell repertoires in COVID-19. Profiled with immunoSEQ multiplex PCR; TCRdb holds only in-frame clones, not every one. Among about 160,000 clones listed, approximately 85% were seen once. Source material: peripheral blood. Every receptor here comes from a woman in her sixties with COVID-19, enrolled during active disease.

The chain joins TRBV5-1 to TRBJ1-6; TRBD1 matches at 11 bases. Germline V gene data show CDR1 as SGHRS and CDR2 as YFSETQ. V dropped 2 bases and J dropped 0; count of bases not matched to a gene: 7. This CDR3 has 19 amino acids. The CDR3 region is CASSLHRDRGSSYNSPLHF. The CDR3 DNA sequence: TGCGCCAGCAGCTTACACCGGGACAGGGGGAGCTCCTATAATTCACCCCTCCACTTT.

This chain connects TRBV28 to TRBJ2-5; 12 bases map to TRBD2. This CDR3 has 15 amino acids. CDR1 MDHEN and CDR2 SYDVKM come from the germline V gene. The V gene end was trimmed by 5 bases and the J gene end by 4 bases; junction bases not matched to a gene: 5. The CDR3 sequence: CASSATSGGRETQYF. The DNA of the CDR3 is TGTGCCAGCAGTGCTACTAGCGGGGGGCGAGAGACCCAGTACTTC. Full variable domain (missing parts from reference TRBV28 and TRBJ2-5): DVKVTQSSRYLVKRTGEKVFLECVQDMDHENMFWYRQDPGLGLRLIYFSYDVKMKEKGDIPEGYSVSREKKERFSLILESASTNQTSMYLCASSATSGGRETQYFGPGTRLLVL.

This clone was seen more than once but under ten times. The chain recombines TRBV11-1 with TRBJ2-4, with D possibly being TRBD1 (5 bases). The germline V gene encodes CDR1 SGHAT and CDR2 FQDESV (reference sequence). The length of the CDR3 is 16 residues. V lost 3 bases, J lost 0 bases, and 12 bases lay in between. The CDR3 DNA reads TGTGCCAGCAGCTTTTCAGGGCTCCTAGCCAAAAACATTCAGTACTTC. Amino acids: CASSFSGLLAKNIQYF.

This rearrangement joins TRBV6-1 to TRBJ2-7; tentatively, D is TRBD2 (5 bases). Deletions cut 2 bases from V and 2 bases from J, with 13 bases between. The CDR3 spans 15 residues. Germline assignment: CDR1 MNHNS and CDR2 SASEGT. CDR3 amino acids: CASSEYGRAAYEQYV. DNA for the CDR3: TGTGCCAGCAGTGAATATGGGCGGGCGGCCTACGAGCAGTACGTC.

V usage is TRBV19 and J usage is TRBJ1-2; D remains unclear. V was pared by 5 bases and J by 1 base, with 8 bases between. CDR3 length: 13 amino acids. Germline CDR1 is LNHDA and CDR2 is SQIVND (reference sequence). CDR3 loop: CASSSRVNYGYTF. DNA of the CDR3: TGTGCCAGTAGTTCTCGAGTTAACTATGGCTACACCTTC.

This clone appeared a few times. This rearrangement joins TRBV5-4 to TRBJ2-3, with TRBD2 matching over 8 bases. The CDR3 spans 16 residues. Germline CDR1 SGHNT, CDR2 YYREEE (reference sequence). The V and J ends lost 4 bases and 0 bases, in that order; junction bases with no gene match: 7. The CDR3, as DNA: TGTGCCAGCAGCGCAGGACTAGCCGCTAGCACAGATACGCAGTATTTT. It specifies CASSAGLAASTDTQYF.

The chain uses TRBV5-1 and TRBJ2-1, with D perhaps TRBD1 (8 bases). This CDR3 is 16 amino acids long. V dropped 5 bases and J dropped 0 bases, with 15 bases sitting between them. Germline CDR1 is SGHRS and CDR2 is YFSETQ. CDR3: CASRSGGGSSYNEQFF. The CDR3 bases are TGCGCCAGCAGGTCAGGGGGCGGGAGCTCCTACAATGAGCAGTTCTTC.

This chain uses TRBV5-1 with TRBJ2-1, with D maybe TRBD2 (5 bases). The length of the CDR3 is 16 residues. The germline V and J ends were trimmed by 0 bases and 2 bases, with 12 bases remaining between them. The germline V gene has CDR1 SGHRS and CDR2 YFSETQ. CDR3 sequence reads: CASSLAERSPYNEQFF. The CDR3 DNA reads TGCGCCAGCAGCTTGGCTGAGCGGAGTCCCTACAATGAGCAGTTCTTC. The full variable domain, rest sourced from reference TRBV5-1 and TRBJ2-1, is KAGVTQTPRYLIKTRGQQVTLSCSPISGHRSVSWYQQTPGQGLQFLFEYFSETQRNKGNFPGRFSGRQFSNSRSEMNVSTLELGDSALYLCASSLAERSPYNEQFFGPGTRLTVL.

The count of this clone is one. This chain connects TRBV11-3 to TRBJ2-2; 10 bases are shared with TRBD2. V trimming: 4 bases; J trimming: 8 bases; junction bases outside the gene matches: 10. Germline V CDR1 and CDR2: SGHNT, YENEEA. The CDR3 consists of 16 residues. The CDR3 loop is CASSSPSGRKTGELFF. CDR3 in DNA: TGTGCCAGCAGCTCCCCTAGCGGGAGAAAAACTGGGGAGCTGTTTTTT.

This chain uses TRBV19 with TRBJ2-7; 7 bases map to TRBD2. CDR1 is LNHDA and CDR2 is SQIVND in the germline V gene (reference sequence). V lost 5 bases to trimming and J lost 5 bases; unmatched junction nucleotides: 15. This CDR3 has 16 amino acids. The CDR3 DNA sequence: TGTGCCAGTAGTCGAGGGGACGGCGGGAGAGGCCACGAGCAGTACTTC. As protein: CASSRGDGGRGHEQYF.

The V gene is TRBV7-8, the J gene TRBJ1-2; D is perhaps TRBD1 (5 bases). Per germline, CDR1 SGHVS and CDR2 FQNEAQ. The CDR3 is 14 amino acids. Trimming left V 4 bases short and J 7 bases short, with 16 bases between. The CDR3 DNA is TGTGCCAGCAGCTCCCCGGGCAGGGTAGGTGGCTACACCTTC. The encoded protein is CASSSPGRVGGYTF.

This sequence joins TRBV19 and TRBJ2-2; the match to TRBD2 covers 7 bases. The CDR3 consists of 14 residues. After removal of 7 bases from V and 0 bases from J, the junction contained 2 bases not matched to a gene. Germline values: CDR1 LNHDA, CDR2 SQIVND (reference sequence). As DNA, the CDR3 is TGTGCCAGTAAGCGGGGCCCGAACACCGGGGAGCTGTTTTTT. Protein: CASKRGPNTGELFF. Complete variable domain (other parts from reference TRBV19 and TRBJ2-2): DGGITQSPKYLFRKEGQNVTLSCEQNLNHDAMYWYRQDPGQGLRLIYYSQIVNDFQKGDIAEGYSVSREKKESFPLTVTSAQKNPTAFYLCASKRGPNTGELFFGEGSRLTVL.

This chain uses TRBV3-1 (or the pseudogene TRBV3-2) with TRBJ1-1; the D gene is possibly TRBD1 (5 bases). Germline CDR1 LGHDT, CDR2 YNNKEL (reference sequence). The V end lost 6 bases, the J end lost 2 bases, and 13 bases lay between the germline ends. CDR3 size: 14 residues. The CDR3 spells CASSVGLSNTEAFF. CDR3 coding DNA: TGTGCCAGCAGTGTGGGACTCTCTAACACTGAAGCTTTCTTT.

The rearrangement uses TRBV5-1 and TRBJ1-2; 9 bases are shared with TRBD1. With 3 bases clipped from V and 8 bases from J, the junction kept 5 bases outside the gene matches. Germline V CDR1 and CDR2: SGHRS, YFSETQ. The CDR3 totals 13 residues. Here the CDR3 reads CASSSGQGIGYTF. CDR3 sequence (DNA): TGCGCCAGCAGCTCCGGACAGGGGATCGGCTACACCTTC.